These T cell receptor beta chains were read from a single sample in a study of T-cell memory formation after mild COVID-19. TCRdb recomputed calls from the 5' RACE reads with MiXCR, one row per CDR3 protein. The sample holds roughly 450,000 distinct CDR3 sequences, around a sixth seen once. The sample comprised PBMCs or a T cell subset sorted from them (not recorded which). These receptors were taken from an adult woman who had mild COVID-19 (a few samples of this study predate the infection). Cell type and time point are not known. Each CDR3 is given with its conserved first and last residue. A D gene is named only where the DNA matches it firmly. Size is omitted from some rows. Given values are once, few, many or a class for expanded clones.

size: -
J: TRBJ2-1
D: TRBD1
V: TRBV4-1
CDR3: CASSQEQGDYNEQFF
DNA: TGCGCCAGCAGCCAAGAACAGGGGGATTACAATGAGCAGTTCTTC

size: -
J: TRBJ2-3
D: TRBD2
V: TRBV19
CDR3: CASSIGTSYTDTQYF
DNA: TGTGCCAGTAGTATAGGGACTAGCTACACAGATACGCAGTATTTT

size: -
J: TRBJ2-6
D: -
V: TRBV2
CDR3: CASPATGANVLTF
DNA: TGTGCCAGCCCTGCTACTGGGGCCAACGTCCTGACTTTC

size: -
J: TRBJ2-2
D: -
V: TRBV20-1
CDR3: CSAERTGLTGELFF
DNA: TGCAGTGCCGAGAGGACGGGACTCACCGGGGAGCTGTTTTTT

size: few
J: TRBJ1-1
D: -
V: TRBV15
CDR3: CATSPGQPNTEAFF
DNA: TGTGCCACCAGTCCCGGACAGCCGAACACTGAAGCTTTCTTT

size: few
J: TRBJ2-2
D: TRBD1
V: TRBV5-1
CDR3: CASSFRATGGNTGELFF
DNA: TGCGCCAGCAGCTTCCGGGCGACAGGGGGCAACACCGGGGAGCTGTTTTTT

size: -
J: TRBJ2-3
D: TRBD2
V: TRBV7-7
CDR3: CASSYAAGGTDTQYF
DNA: TGTGCTAGCAGCTACGCAGCGGGGGGCACAGATACGCAGTATTTT

size: -
J: TRBJ2-2
D: -
V: TRBV12-3/TRBV12-4
CDR3: CASIPIGTGELFF
DNA: TGTGCCAGCATCCCCATAGGAACCGGGGAGCTGTTTTTT

size: -
J: TRBJ2-6
D: TRBD2
V: TRBV5-4
CDR3: CASSSTAAGGLGANVLTF
DNA: TGTGCCAGCAGCTCCACTGCCGCGGGAGGGCTTGGGGCCAACGTCCTGACTTTC

size: -
J: TRBJ1-6
D: TRBD1
V: TRBV20-1
CDR3: CSARDEWSSRTGNSPLHF
DNA: TGCAGTGCTAGAGATGAGTGGTCGTCCCGGACAGGGAATTCACCCCTCCACTTT

size: -
J: TRBJ2-6
D: -
V: TRBV6-5
CDR3: CASSFINGGANVLTF
DNA: TGTGCCAGCAGCTTTATAAACGGAGGGGCCAACGTCCTGACTTTC

size: few
J: TRBJ2-3
D: -
V: TRBV9
CDR3: CASSTADTQYF
DNA: TGTGCCAGCAGCACGGCGGATACGCAGTATTTT

size: many
J: TRBJ2-2
D: TRBD2
V: TRBV6-1
CDR3: CASSEAGSGLGANTGELFF
DNA: TGTGCCAGCAGTGAAGCGGGTTCGGGACTAGGGGCGAACACCGGGGAGCTGTTTTTT

size: few
J: TRBJ2-7
D: -
V: TRBV6-1
CDR3: CASSAQGGPYEQYF
DNA: TGTGCCAGCAGCGCGCAAGGGGGTCCCTACGAGCAGTACTTC

size: many
J: TRBJ2-7
D: TRBD2
V: TRBV7-6
CDR3: CASREGILATYEQYF
DNA: TGTGCCAGCCGGGAGGGGATCCTAGCAACCTACGAGCAGTACTTC

size: few
J: TRBJ2-7
D: -
V: TRBV12-3/TRBV12-4
CDR3: CASSLVLGTAMDEQYF
DNA: TGTGCCAGCAGTTTAGTTTTGGGCACCGCCATGGACGAGCAGTACTTC

size: many
J: TRBJ2-7
D: TRBD1
V: TRBV7-6
CDR3: CASSLSGGPLSYEQYF
DNA: TGTGCCAGCAGCTTATCAGGGGGCCCATTATCCTACGAGCAGTACTTC

size: few
J: TRBJ2-7
D: -
V: TRBV12-3/TRBV12-4
CDR3: CASTSQVERYEQYF
DNA: TGTGCCAGCACATCCCAAGTAGAGCGATACGAGCAGTACTTC

size: few
J: TRBJ1-5
D: -
V: TRBV12-5
CDR3: CASGLLDTNQPQHF
DNA: TGTGCTAGTGGTTTGTTGGACACTAATCAGCCCCAGCATTTT

size: -
J: TRBJ2-5
D: -
V: TRBV2
CDR3: CASSEIVERVVETQSF
DNA: TGTGCCAGCAGTGAAATAGTGGAGAGGGTAGTGGAGACCCAGTCCTTC

size: many
J: TRBJ1-6
D: -
V: TRBV2
CDR3: CASTRTASHNSPLHF
DNA: TGTGCCAGCACCCGGACAGCCTCCCATAATTCACCCCTCCACTTT

size: -
J: TRBJ1-5
D: TRBD1
V: TRBV6-5
CDR3: CASSLGQGGTGPQHF
DNA: TGTGCCAGCAGTCTCGGACAGGGAGGGACGGGGCCCCAGCATTTT

size: few
J: TRBJ1-4
D: TRBD1
V: TRBV4-3
CDR3: CASSRRTGINEKLFF
DNA: TGCGCCAGCAGCCGGCGGACAGGGATTAATGAAAAACTGTTTTTT

size: few
J: TRBJ2-2
D: TRBD2
V: TRBV12-3/TRBV12-4
CDR3: CASRPAGEGTGELFF
DNA: TGTGCCAGTCGGCCGGCGGGAGAAGGTACCGGGGAGCTGTTTTTT

size: -
J: TRBJ2-3
D: TRBD1
V: TRBV29-1
CDR3: CSERGQGVADTQYF
DNA: TGCAGCGAAAGGGGGCAGGGAGTCGCAGATACGCAGTATTTT

size: -
J: TRBJ1-5
D: -
V: TRBV10-3
CDR3: CAISATGYSNQPQHF
DNA: TGTGCCATCAGCGCCACAGGGTATAGCAATCAGCCCCAGCATTTT